The 14 T cell receptor beta chains below all came from one sample that was sequenced in a study of prognosis after radiotherapy for stage I lung cancer. The TCR beta CDR3 region was amplified from genomic DNA, with two rounds of multiplex PCR being used for the amplification. For every TRBV and TRBJ gene, a specific primer was used in first-round PCR. MiXCR, applied by TCRdb to the multiplex PCR reads, yields one record per CDR3 protein. The data contain about 51,000 distinct CDR3 sequences, approximately 35% of them singletons. Sequences were derived from PBMCs, sampled before or after stereotactic body radiation therapy (not recorded which). These receptor sequences come from a donor aged 50 or older with non-small cell lung cancer.

This clonotype was seen many times. The rearrangement links TRBV18 to TRBJ2-7; TRBD1 is a possible D gene (5 bases). Per the germline V gene, CDR1 is KGHSH and CDR2 is LQKENI. V was cut by 1 base and J by 5 bases, with 9 bases left in between. CDR3 length: 13 amino acids. The CDR3 loop reads CASSPQGLNEQYF. The DNA for the CDR3 is TGTGCCAGCTCACCACAGGGGCTTAACGAGCAGTACTTC. The full variable domain, with the rest looked up from reference TRBV18 and TRBJ2-7, is NAGVMQNPRHLVRRRGQEARLRCSPMKGHSHVYWYRQLPEEGLKFMVYLQKENIIDESGMPKERFSAEFPKEGPSILRIQQVVRGDSAAYFCASSPQGLNEQYFGPGTRLTVT.

The chain links TRBV9 to TRBJ2-7, with 9 bases aligning to TRBD2. Germline V gene data show CDR1 as SGDLS and CDR2 as YYNGEE. CDR3 length equals 16 residues. V lost 5 bases to trimming and J lost 3 bases; unmatched junction nucleotides: 12. The CDR3 DNA reads TGTGCCAGCAGTGCCGGGGCTAGCGGGAAATTCTACGAGCAGTACTTC. Its protein product is CASSAGASGKFYEQYF.

The chain links TRBV20-1 to TRBJ2-3; possible D gene TRBD2, 6 bases. The V end lost 7 bases, the J end lost 2 bases, and 13 bases lay between the germline ends. Germline V gene data show CDR1 as DFQATT and CDR2 as SNEGSKA (reference sequence). This CDR3 is 13 amino acids long. The CDR3 spells CSVPSENTDTQYF. The CDR3 region has the DNA TGCAGTGTTCCTAGCGAGAACACAGATACGCAGTATTTT.

The V call is TRBV12-3 or TRBV12-4, the J call TRBJ1-5; perhaps TRBD1 as D (5 bases). Deletions cut 7 bases from V and 1 base from J, with 11 bases between. The CDR3 totals 14 residues. CDR3 bases: TGTGCCAGCACCCGGCAGGGCAGCAATCAGCCCCAGCATTTT. This sequence encodes CASTRQGSNQPQHF.

This clonotype was counted ten times or more. This chain uses TRBV9 with TRBJ2-1; 7 nucleotides align to TRBD1. CDR1 is SGDLS, CDR2 YYNGEE, per germline. The CDR3 sequence is 15 residues long. Germline trimming cut 2 bases from V and 5 bases from J; bases unmatched to any gene: 7. CDR3 DNA: TGTGCCAGCAGCGTCGGCACAGGGGTACACAATGAGCAGTTCTTC. This codes for CASSVGTGVHNEQFF.

This clonotype has at least ten counts. V gene TRBV9 combines with J gene TRBJ2-3; TRBD2 agrees at 12 bases. J gave up 4 bases and V 0 bases, and 3 bases lay outside the gene matches. The CDR3 length is 16 residues. Germline-derived CDR1 and CDR2 are SGDLS and YYNGEE. This CDR3 is CASSVGLAGVSDTQYF. CDR3 DNA sequence: TGTGCCAGCAGCGTAGGACTAGCGGGAGTGTCAGATACGCAGTATTTT.

In its sample, this clonotype was seen once. The junction departs from germline at one end; a sequencing error may be responsible. The V call is TRBV30, the J call TRBJ2-2; TRBD1 might be the D (6 bases). Germline values: CDR1 GTSNPN, CDR2 SVGIG (reference sequence). The CDR3 is made up of 17 amino acids. In DNA, the CDR3 is TGTGCCTGCAGGGGTCTAGGTGGGAGCGTGGGCACCTGGGAGCTGTTTTTT. Protein product: CACRGLGGSVGTWELFF.

This clonotype was seen a few times. The chain uses TRBV3-1 and TRBJ1-1; D gene unclear. Germline CDR1 and CDR2: LGHDT and YNNKEL (reference sequence). Trimming stripped 4 bases from V and 10 bases from J, with 13 bases between. There are 12 residues in the CDR3. The CDR3 DNA reads as TGTGCCAGCAGCCCCCGTCTAGGCTTAGCTTTCTTT. Its translation is CASSPRLGLAFF.

In the case of this clonotype: A read error likely explains this, since a far larger clone differs by one base. The chain carries TRBV5-6 and TRBJ2-7; no clear D. CDR3 length: 14 amino acids. V was shortened by 3 bases and J by 10 bases, with 20 bases between the two germline ends. CDR1 SGHDT and CDR2 YYEEEE come from the germline V gene. The chain's CDR3 is CASSSGSFQDTQYF. CDR3 DNA sequence: TGTGCCAGCAGCTCCGGGTCATTTCAAGATACCCAGTACTTC.

Ten or more counts support this clonotype. The rearrangement joins TRBV30 to TRBJ1-1, with 10 bases matching TRBD1. The germline gives CDR1 GTSNPN, CDR2 SVGIG (reference sequence). The CDR3 contains 14 residues. V lost 7 bases, J lost 9 bases, and 14 bases stayed unmatched. The CDR3 loop reads CAYETMRTGGQAFF. CDR3 bases: TGTGCCTATGAAACAATGCGGACAGGGGGGCAAGCTTTCTTT.

A note on this clonotype: It differs at one base from a far larger clone, so likely a read error. The V call is TRBV6-2 or TRBV6-3, the J call TRBJ2-3; D is unresolved. The germline CDR1 and CDR2 sequences are MNHEY and SVGEGT. This CDR3 contains 11 residues. The V end was cut by 10 bases, the J end by 5 bases, with 10 bases between. The CDR3 region is CAIRMGDTQYF. The CDR3 region has the DNA TGTGCCATCCGAATGGGAGATACGCAGTATTTT.

Concerning this clonotype itself: At one end the junction does not follow the germline gene, possibly because of a read error. CDR3 protein: CAISDGTGGPYDQYF. The DNA for the CDR3 is TGTGCCATCAGTGATGGAACGGGAGGGCCCTACGATCAGTACTTC. V is TRBV6-1 and J is TRBJ2-7; 8 bases match TRBD2. Germline-derived CDR1 and CDR2 are MNHNS and SASEGT. CDR3 length: 15 residues.

This clonotype was counted many times. Here the CDR3 DNA reads TGTGCCAGCAGCGGGCTACGCACGCCCTATACGCAGTATTTT. It specifies CASSGLRTPYTQYF. This chain joins TRBV9 and TRBJ2-3; no clear D gene. The CDR3 sequence is 14 residues long. Trimming took 3 bases from V and 7 from J, leaving 15 bases between them. Germline values: CDR1 SGDLS, CDR2 YYNGEE.

There are many counts of this clonotype. The J gene is TRBJ2-1, the V gene TRBV19; D is perhaps TRBD1 (6 bases). The CDR3 is 14 amino acids. V lost 3 bases and J lost 4, with 10 bases in between. Germline lookup yields CDR1 LNHDA and CDR2 SQIVND (reference sequence). CDR3 loop: CASSMNRDYNEQFF. For the CDR3, the DNA is TGTGCCAGTAGTATGAACAGGGATTACAATGAGCAGTTCTTC.